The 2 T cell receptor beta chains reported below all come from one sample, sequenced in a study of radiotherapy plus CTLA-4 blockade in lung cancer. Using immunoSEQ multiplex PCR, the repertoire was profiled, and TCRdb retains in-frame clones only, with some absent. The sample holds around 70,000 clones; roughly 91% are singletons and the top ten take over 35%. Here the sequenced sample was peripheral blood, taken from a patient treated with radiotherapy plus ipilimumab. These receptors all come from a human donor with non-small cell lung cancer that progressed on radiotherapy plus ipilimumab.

The CDR3 nucleotides are TGTGCCAGCAGTGAAGCGGGGGGTGTCTATGGCTACACCTTC. Translated: CASSEAGGVYGYTF. The V call is TRBV6-1, the J call TRBJ1-2; weak D call: TRBD1 (5 bases). The CDR3 contains 14 residues. Germline V gene lookup returns CDR1 MNHNS and CDR2 SASEGT. Trimming stripped 0 bases from V and 4 bases from J, with 9 bases between.

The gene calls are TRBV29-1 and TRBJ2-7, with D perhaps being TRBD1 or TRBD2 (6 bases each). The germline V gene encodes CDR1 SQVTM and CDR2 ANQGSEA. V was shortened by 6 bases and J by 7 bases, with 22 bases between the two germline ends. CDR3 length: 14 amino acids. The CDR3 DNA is TGCAGCGTCCAAACGGGGGCAGGGATGGGTGAGCAGTACGTC. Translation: CSVQTGAGMGEQYV.